A selection of T cell receptor beta chains follows, all from one sample in a study of T cell responses to AZD1222 COVID-19 vaccine. The data were produced by immunoSEQ multiplex PCR, yet TCRdb's version contains in-frame clones alone and is incomplete. This sample has about 96,000 clones; 89% occur once, and the top ten carry around 1.6%. The sequencing here drew on peripheral blood, taken on day 0 of AZD1222 vaccination. The receptors were gathered from an adult in good health. Both conserved end residues are part of each CDR3. D genes are given only for firm matches. Some rows have no size entry. The others give once, few or many, or a class for an expanded clone.

j_gene: TRBJ1-2
abundance: NA
d_gene: NA
v_gene: TRBV7-9
CDR3aa: CASSLPIPGKDYTF
CDR3nt: TGTGCCAGCAGCTTACCTATCCCAGGGAAGGACTACACCTTC

j_gene: TRBJ1-2
abundance: NA
d_gene: NA
v_gene: TRBV29-1
CDR3aa: CSGLYSDRNYGYTF
CDR3nt: TGCAGCGGTCTTTATTCGGACAGAAACTATGGCTACACCTTC

j_gene: TRBJ1-2
abundance: NA
d_gene: NA
v_gene: TRBV7-8
CDR3aa: CASSLVRLTGRGGSYGYTF
CDR3nt: TGTGCCAGCAGCTTAGTTAGGTTGACAGGTCGGGGGGGATCCTATGGCTACACCTTC

j_gene: TRBJ1-6
abundance: NA
d_gene: NA
v_gene: TRBV3-1/TRBV3-2
CDR3aa: CASSQDEGAPLHF
CDR3nt: TGTGCCAGCAGCCAAGACGAAGGGGCACCCCTCCACTTT

j_gene: TRBJ2-3
abundance: NA
d_gene: TRBD2
v_gene: TRBV5-1
CDR3aa: CASSPGLAGTTDTQYF
CDR3nt: TGCGCCAGCAGCCCGGGACTAGCGGGGACCACAGATACGCAGTATTTT

j_gene: TRBJ1-1
abundance: NA
d_gene: NA
v_gene: TRBV7-7
CDR3aa: CASSSGDGAEAFF
CDR3nt: TGTGCTAGCAGCTCAGGGGATGGGGCTGAAGCTTTCTTT

j_gene: TRBJ1-1
abundance: NA
d_gene: NA
v_gene: TRBV4-3
CDR3aa: CASSQSIARSLQGENTEAFF
CDR3nt: TGCGCCAGCAGCCAAAGCATTGCGCGTTCCTTACAGGGCGAGAACACTGAAGCTTTCTTT

j_gene: TRBJ1-2
abundance: NA
d_gene: NA
v_gene: TRBV3-1/TRBV3-2
CDR3aa: CASSQDPDWTAGYTF
CDR3nt: TGTGCCAGCAGCCAAGACCCGGACTGGACTGCTGGCTACACCTTC

j_gene: TRBJ2-2
abundance: NA
d_gene: NA
v_gene: TRBV27
CDR3aa: CASSTRRENTGELFF
CDR3nt: TGTGCCAGCAGTACCAGACGCGAGAACACCGGGGAGCTGTTTTTT

j_gene: TRBJ1-1
abundance: NA
d_gene: NA
v_gene: TRBV5-1
CDR3aa: CASSFEENTEAFF
CDR3nt: TGCGCCAGCAGCTTTGAGGAGAACACTGAAGCTTTCTTT

j_gene: TRBJ2-1
abundance: NA
d_gene: NA
v_gene: TRBV3-1/TRBV3-2
CDR3aa: CASSQVLGVSYNEQFF
CDR3nt: TGTGCCAGCAGCCAAGTCCTGGGAGTGTCCTACAATGAGCAGTTCTTC

j_gene: TRBJ1-6
abundance: NA
d_gene: NA
v_gene: TRBV11-2
CDR3aa: CASSLGPTQARDSPLHF
CDR3nt: TGTGCCAGCAGCTTAGGTCCCACGCAAGCTAGAGATTCACCCCTCCACTTT

j_gene: TRBJ2-1
abundance: NA
d_gene: NA
v_gene: TRBV6-1
CDR3aa: CASSEETGSPNEQFF
CDR3nt: TGTGCCAGCAGTGAAGAAACAGGGAGTCCTAATGAGCAGTTCTTC

j_gene: TRBJ1-2
abundance: NA
d_gene: NA
v_gene: TRBV30
CDR3aa: CAWSVMGRRTYGYTF
CDR3nt: TGTGCCTGGAGTGTAATGGGGAGGAGGACCTATGGCTACACCTTC

j_gene: TRBJ2-2
abundance: NA
d_gene: NA
v_gene: TRBV6-5
CDR3aa: CASSYSGTPVPGELFF
CDR3nt: TGTGCCAGCAGTTACTCAGGGACACCCGTCCCCGGGGAGCTGTTTTTT

j_gene: TRBJ1-5
abundance: NA
d_gene: NA
v_gene: TRBV30
CDR3aa: CAWSSRRSKPQHF
CDR3nt: TGTGCCTGGAGTAGCCGGAGGAGTAAGCCCCAGCATTTT

j_gene: TRBJ1-1
abundance: NA
d_gene: NA
v_gene: TRBV4-1
CDR3aa: CASSQIQGPTEAFF
CDR3nt: TGCGCCAGCAGCCAGATACAGGGCCCCACTGAAGCTTTCTTT

j_gene: TRBJ1-5
abundance: NA
d_gene: NA
v_gene: TRBV3-1/TRBV3-2
CDR3aa: CASSHSLGNQPQHF
CDR3nt: TGTGCCAGCAGCCACTCCTTGGGCAATCAGCCCCAGCATTTT

j_gene: TRBJ1-2
abundance: NA
d_gene: NA
v_gene: TRBV4-1
CDR3aa: CASSQAYREDNYGYTF
CDR3nt: TGCGCCAGCAGCCAAGCTTACAGAGAAGATAACTATGGCTACACCTTC

j_gene: TRBJ2-5
abundance: NA
d_gene: NA
v_gene: TRBV5-5
CDR3aa: CASSPQIRTGETQYF
CDR3nt: TGTGCCAGCAGCCCACAGATCAGAACGGGGGAGACCCAGTACTTC

j_gene: TRBJ1-1
abundance: NA
d_gene: NA
v_gene: TRBV5-8
CDR3aa: CASSRQRNTEAFF
CDR3nt: TGTGCCAGCAGCCGTCAGAGGAACACTGAAGCTTTCTTT

j_gene: TRBJ1-2
abundance: NA
d_gene: NA
v_gene: TRBV6-5
CDR3aa: CASSYPMAAANYGYTF
CDR3nt: TGTGCCAGCAGTTACCCGATGGCGGCAGCTAACTATGGCTACACCTTC

j_gene: TRBJ1-4
abundance: NA
d_gene: NA
v_gene: TRBV4-2
CDR3aa: CASSQVAQGSEKLFF
CDR3nt: TGTGCCAGCAGCCAAGTAGCACAGGGATCTGAAAAACTGTTTTTT

j_gene: TRBJ2-5
abundance: NA
d_gene: TRBD2
v_gene: TRBV3-1/TRBV3-2
CDR3aa: CASSQTGGRETQYF
CDR3nt: TGTGCCAGCAGCCAAACGGGGGGGCGGGAGACCCAGTACTTC

j_gene: TRBJ1-1
abundance: NA
d_gene: TRBD1
v_gene: TRBV28
CDR3aa: CASRDRGQRSTEAFF
CDR3nt: TGTGCCAGCAGAGACAGGGGGCAGAGGAGCACTGAAGCTTTCTTT

j_gene: TRBJ1-1
abundance: NA
d_gene: NA
v_gene: TRBV11-1
CDR3aa: CASSSTRMNTEAFF
CDR3nt: TGTGCCAGCAGCTCGACAAGGATGAACACTGAAGCTTTCTTT

j_gene: TRBJ1-1
abundance: NA
d_gene: NA
v_gene: TRBV12-3/TRBV12-4
CDR3aa: CASSLGTEAFF
CDR3nt: TGTGCCAGCAGTTTAGGGACAGAAGCTTTCTTT

j_gene: TRBJ1-6
abundance: once
d_gene: NA
v_gene: TRBV5-1
CDR3aa: CASSLGFGLNSPLHF
CDR3nt: TGCGCCAGCAGCTTGGGGTTCGGCTTAAATTCACCCCTCCACTTT